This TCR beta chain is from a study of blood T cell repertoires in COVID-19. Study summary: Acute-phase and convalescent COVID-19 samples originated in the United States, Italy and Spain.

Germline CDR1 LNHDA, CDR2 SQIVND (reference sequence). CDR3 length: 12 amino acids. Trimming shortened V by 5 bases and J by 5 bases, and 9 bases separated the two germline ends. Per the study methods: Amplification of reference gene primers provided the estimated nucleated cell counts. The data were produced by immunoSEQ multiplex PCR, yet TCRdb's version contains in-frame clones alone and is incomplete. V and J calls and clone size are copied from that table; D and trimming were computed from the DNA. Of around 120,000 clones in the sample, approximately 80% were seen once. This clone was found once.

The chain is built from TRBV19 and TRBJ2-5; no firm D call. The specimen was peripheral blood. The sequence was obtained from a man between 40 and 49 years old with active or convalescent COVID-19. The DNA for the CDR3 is TGTGCCAGTAGTGACATAACGGAGACCCAGTACTTC. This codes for CASSDITETQYF.